This section outlines one TCR beta chain sequence together with its context. Here immunoSEQ multiplex PCR was the method, and the copy in TCRdb shows in-frame clones only, minus some. The data show around 100,000 clones, about nine tenths seen once. The CDR3 loop spans 15 amino acids. V shed 1 base and J shed 1 base, with 9 bases lying between them. CDR1 LGHNA and CDR2 YNFKEQ come from the germline V gene. This sample was taken from a study of PD-1 blockade in classical Hodgkin lymphoma. Time point described: cycle 4 day 1 (C4D1), after five to seven weeks of nivolumab. Relapse was seen in all patients after autologous stem cell transplantation, and brentuximab vedotin exposure was variable.

This chain links TRBV4-2 with TRBJ2-3; D remains unclear. The receptor was isolated from a human donor with classical Hodgkin lymphoma. The sequencing here drew on peripheral blood mononuclear cells (PBMCs), taken before the fourth cycle of nivolumab. DNA of the CDR3: TGTGCCAGCAGCCAAGCCAATTCCGGCACAGATACGCAGTATTTT. Protein product: CASSQANSGTDTQYF.